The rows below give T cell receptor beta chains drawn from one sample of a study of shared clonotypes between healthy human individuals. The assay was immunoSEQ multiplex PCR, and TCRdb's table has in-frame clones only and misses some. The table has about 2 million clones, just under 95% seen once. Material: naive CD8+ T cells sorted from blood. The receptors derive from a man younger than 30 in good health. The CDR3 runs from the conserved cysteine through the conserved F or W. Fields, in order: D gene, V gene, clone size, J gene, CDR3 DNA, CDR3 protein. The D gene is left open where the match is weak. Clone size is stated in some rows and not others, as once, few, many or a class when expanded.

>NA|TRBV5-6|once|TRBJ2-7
TGTGCCAGCAGCGCCAGGGTCACGGCCTACGAGCAGTACTTC
CASSARVTAYEQYF
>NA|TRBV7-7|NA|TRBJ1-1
TGTGCTAGCAGCTTAGAGATGAACACTGAAGCTTTCTTT
CASSLEMNTEAFF
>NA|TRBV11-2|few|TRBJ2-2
TGTGCCAGCAGCTTTGAACGGGCGTGGGAGCTGTTTTTT
CASSFERAWELFF
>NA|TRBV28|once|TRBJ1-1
TGTGCCAGCAGTTACCAGGTGGGGGGCACTGAAGCTTTCTTT
CASSYQVGGTEAFF
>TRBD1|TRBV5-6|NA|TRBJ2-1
TGTGCCAGCTCAGACAGGGTGAGATGGAATGAGCAGTTCTTC
CASSDRVRWNEQFF
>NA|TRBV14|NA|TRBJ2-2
TGTGCCAGCAGCCATGACAACCTAGGGTACGAAACCGGGGAGCTGTTTTTT
CASSHDNLGYETGELFF
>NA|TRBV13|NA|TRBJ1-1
TGTGCCAGCAGCCTCCGAGTCGGGGGCGGCACTGAAGCTTTCTTT
CASSLRVGGGTEAFF
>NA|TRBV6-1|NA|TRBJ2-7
TGTGCCAGCAGTGAGGGGGAGTACACCTACGAGCAGTACTTC
CASSEGEYTYEQYF
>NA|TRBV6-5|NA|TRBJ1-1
TGTGCCAGCAGTTTTCAGGTCGCGGACACTGAAGCTTTCTTT
CASSFQVADTEAFF
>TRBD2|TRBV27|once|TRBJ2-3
TGTGCCAGCAATAGCGGGGGCCCTCTAATCACAGATACGCAGTATTTT
CASNSGGPLITDTQYF
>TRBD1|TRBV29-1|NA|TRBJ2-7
TGCAGCGTCCTGACAGGGGTTAGGTACGAGCAGTACTTC
CSVLTGVRYEQYF
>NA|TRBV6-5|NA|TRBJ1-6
TGTGCCAGCAGTTACTCTCACCAGGGTATGAATTCACCCCTCCACTTT
CASSYSHQGMNSPLHF